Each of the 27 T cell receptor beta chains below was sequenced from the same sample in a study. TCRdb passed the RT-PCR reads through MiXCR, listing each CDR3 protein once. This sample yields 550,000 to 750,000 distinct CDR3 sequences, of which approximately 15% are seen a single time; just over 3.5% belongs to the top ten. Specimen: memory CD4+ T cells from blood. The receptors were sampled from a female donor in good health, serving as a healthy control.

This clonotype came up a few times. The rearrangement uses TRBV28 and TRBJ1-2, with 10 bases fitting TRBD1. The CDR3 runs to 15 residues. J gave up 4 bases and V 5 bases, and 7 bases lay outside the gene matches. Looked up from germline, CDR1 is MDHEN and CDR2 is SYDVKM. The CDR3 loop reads CASSLGTGVSYGYTF. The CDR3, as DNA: TGTGCCAGCAGTCTCGGGACAGGGGTCAGCTATGGCTACACCTTC.

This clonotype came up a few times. In nucleotides, the CDR3 is TGTGCCAGCAGTGGTACAGGGTGGTCACCCCTCCACTTT. Amino acid sequence: CASSGTGWSPLHF. J is TRBJ1-6 and V is TRBV6-1; TRBD1 might be the D (6 bases). The V end lost 4 bases, the J end lost 10 bases, and 11 bases lay between the germline ends. This CDR3 contains 13 residues. CDR1 is MNHNS and CDR2 is SASEGT in the germline V gene.

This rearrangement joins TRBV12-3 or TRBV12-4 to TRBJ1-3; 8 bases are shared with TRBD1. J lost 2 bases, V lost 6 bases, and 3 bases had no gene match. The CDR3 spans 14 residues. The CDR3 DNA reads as TGTGCCAGCAGACCGACAGGGGCTGGAAACACCATATATTTT. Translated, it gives CASRPTGAGNTIYF.

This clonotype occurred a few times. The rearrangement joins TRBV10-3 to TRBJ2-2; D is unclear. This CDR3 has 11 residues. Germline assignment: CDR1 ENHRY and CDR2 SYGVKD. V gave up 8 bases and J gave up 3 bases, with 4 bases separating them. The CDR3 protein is CAIGHTGELFF. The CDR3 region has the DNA TGTGCCATCGGACACACCGGGGAGCTGTTTTTT.

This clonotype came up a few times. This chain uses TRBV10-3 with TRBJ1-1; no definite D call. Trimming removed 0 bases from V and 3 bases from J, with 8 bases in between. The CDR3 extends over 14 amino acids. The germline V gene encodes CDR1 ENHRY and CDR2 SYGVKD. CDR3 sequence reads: CAISESRHDTEAFF. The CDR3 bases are TGTGCCATCAGTGAGTCGCGACACGACACTGAAGCTTTCTTT.

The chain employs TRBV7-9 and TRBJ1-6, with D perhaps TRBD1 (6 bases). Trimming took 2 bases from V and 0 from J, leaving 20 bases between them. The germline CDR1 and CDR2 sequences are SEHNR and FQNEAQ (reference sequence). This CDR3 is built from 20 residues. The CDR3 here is CASSLLRGSLLSSYNSPLHF. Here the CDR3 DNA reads TGTGCCAGCAGCTTATTAAGGGGGTCATTATTAAGCTCCTATAATTCACCCCTCCACTTT.

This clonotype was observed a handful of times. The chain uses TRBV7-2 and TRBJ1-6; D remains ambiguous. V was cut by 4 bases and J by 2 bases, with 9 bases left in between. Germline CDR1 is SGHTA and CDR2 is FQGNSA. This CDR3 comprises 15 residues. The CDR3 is CASSSGNPYNSPLHF. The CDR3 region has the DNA TGTGCCAGCAGCTCCGGGAACCCCTATAATTCACCCCTCCACTTT.

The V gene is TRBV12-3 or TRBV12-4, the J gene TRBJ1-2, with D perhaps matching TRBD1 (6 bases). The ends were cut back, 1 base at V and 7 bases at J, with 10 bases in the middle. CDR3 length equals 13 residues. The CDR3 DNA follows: TGTGCCAGCAGTTTAGGACAGGTCGGTGGCTACACCTTC. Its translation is CASSLGQVGGYTF.

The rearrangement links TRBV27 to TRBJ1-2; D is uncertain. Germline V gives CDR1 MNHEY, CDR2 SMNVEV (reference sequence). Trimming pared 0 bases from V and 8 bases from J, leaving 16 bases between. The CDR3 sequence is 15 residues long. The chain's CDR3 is CASSLSVGYGRGYTF. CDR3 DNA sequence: TGTGCCAGCAGTTTATCGGTTGGATACGGCAGGGGCTACACCTTC.

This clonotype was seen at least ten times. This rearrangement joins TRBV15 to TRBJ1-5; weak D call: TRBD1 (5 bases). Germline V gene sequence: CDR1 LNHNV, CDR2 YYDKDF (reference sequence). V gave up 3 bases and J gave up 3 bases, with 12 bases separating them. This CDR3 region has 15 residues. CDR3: CATSSLQGYNQPQHF. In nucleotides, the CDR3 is TGTGCCACCAGCAGCCTTCAGGGCTACAATCAGCCCCAGCATTTT.

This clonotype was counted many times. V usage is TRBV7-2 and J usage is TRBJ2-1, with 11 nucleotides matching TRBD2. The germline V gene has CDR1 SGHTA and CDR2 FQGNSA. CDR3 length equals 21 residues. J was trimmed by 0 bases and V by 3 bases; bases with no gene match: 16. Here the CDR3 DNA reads TGTGCCAGCAGCTTGCCCATCACGGGACTAGCGGAAAGAAGCTCCTACAATGAGCAGTTCTTC. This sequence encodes CASSLPITGLAERSSYNEQFF.

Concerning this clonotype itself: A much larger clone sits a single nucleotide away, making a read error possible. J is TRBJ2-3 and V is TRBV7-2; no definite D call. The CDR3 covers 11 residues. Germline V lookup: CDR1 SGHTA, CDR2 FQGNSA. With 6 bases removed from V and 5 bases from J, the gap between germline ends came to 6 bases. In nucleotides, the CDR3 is TGTGCCAGCAGGGTGGGAGATACGCAGTATTTT. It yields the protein CASRVGDTQYF.

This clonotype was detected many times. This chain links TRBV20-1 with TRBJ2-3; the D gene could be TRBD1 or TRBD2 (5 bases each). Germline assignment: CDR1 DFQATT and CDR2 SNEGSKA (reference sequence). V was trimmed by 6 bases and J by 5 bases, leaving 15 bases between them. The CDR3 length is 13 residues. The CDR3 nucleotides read TGCAGTGCCTCCGGGACGCCGGGAGATACGCAGTATTTT. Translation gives CSASGTPGDTQYF.

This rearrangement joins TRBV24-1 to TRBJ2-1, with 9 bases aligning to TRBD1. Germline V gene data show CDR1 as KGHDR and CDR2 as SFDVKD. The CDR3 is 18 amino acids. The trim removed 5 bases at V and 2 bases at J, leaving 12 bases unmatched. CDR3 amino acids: CATSGDRDGSGPYNEQFF. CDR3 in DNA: TGTGCCACCAGTGGGGACAGGGACGGGTCCGGCCCCTACAATGAGCAGTTCTTC.

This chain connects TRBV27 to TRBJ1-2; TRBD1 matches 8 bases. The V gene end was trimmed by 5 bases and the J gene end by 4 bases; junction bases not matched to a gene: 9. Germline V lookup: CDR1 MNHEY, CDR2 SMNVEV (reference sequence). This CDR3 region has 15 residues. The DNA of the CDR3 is TGTGCCAGCAGTCCCCTGGACAGGGTAGTCTATGGCTACACCTTC. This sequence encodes CASSPLDRVVYGYTF.

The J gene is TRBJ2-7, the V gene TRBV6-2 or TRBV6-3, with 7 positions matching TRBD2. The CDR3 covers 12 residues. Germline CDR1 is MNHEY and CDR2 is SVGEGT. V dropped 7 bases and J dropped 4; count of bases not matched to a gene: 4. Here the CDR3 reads CASTTSIYEQYF. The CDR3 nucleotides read TGTGCCAGCACGACTAGCATATACGAGCAGTACTTC.

This chain's CDR3 is CASSWGSPGYTF. Written as DNA, the CDR3 is TGTGCCAGCAGTTGGGGATCTCCTGGCTACACCTTC. This chain uses TRBV6-2 or TRBV6-3 with TRBJ1-2, with D unresolved. The V gene lost 4 bases and the J gene lost 7 bases, with 10 bases spanning the gap. The length of the CDR3 is 12 residues. The germline V gene has CDR1 MNHEY and CDR2 SVGEGT.

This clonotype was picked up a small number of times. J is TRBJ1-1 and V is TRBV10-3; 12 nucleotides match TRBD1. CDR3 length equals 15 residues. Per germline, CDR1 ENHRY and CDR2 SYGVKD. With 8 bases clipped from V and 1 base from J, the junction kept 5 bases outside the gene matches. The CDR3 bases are TGTGCCATCGGGGGACAGGGGGCTCAGAACACTGAAGCTTTCTTT. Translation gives CAIGGQGAQNTEAFF.

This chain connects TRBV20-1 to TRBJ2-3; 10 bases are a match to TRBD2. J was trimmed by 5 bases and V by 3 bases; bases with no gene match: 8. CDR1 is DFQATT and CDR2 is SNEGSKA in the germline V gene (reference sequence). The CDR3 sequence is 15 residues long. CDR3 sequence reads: CSASVLAGDQDTQYF. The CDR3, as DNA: TGCAGTGCTAGCGTCCTAGCGGGAGACCAAGATACGCAGTATTTT.

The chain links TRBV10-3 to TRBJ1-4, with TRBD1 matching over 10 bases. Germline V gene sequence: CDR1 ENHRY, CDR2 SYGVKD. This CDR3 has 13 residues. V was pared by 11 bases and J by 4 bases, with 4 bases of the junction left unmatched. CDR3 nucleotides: TGTGCCGCGACAGGGGGCCGTAATGAAAAACTGTTTTTT. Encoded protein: CAATGGRNEKLFF.

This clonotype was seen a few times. The CDR3, as DNA: TGTGCCAGCTCACCAACTAGCGGGAAGACCGGGGAGCTGTTTTTT. This gives the protein CASSPTSGKTGELFF. The chain is built from TRBV18 and TRBJ2-2; the match to TRBD2 covers 10 bases. The CDR3 totals 15 residues. Trimming took 2 bases from V and 5 from J; bases not matched to a gene: 2. CDR1 is KGHSH and CDR2 is LQKENI in the germline V gene.

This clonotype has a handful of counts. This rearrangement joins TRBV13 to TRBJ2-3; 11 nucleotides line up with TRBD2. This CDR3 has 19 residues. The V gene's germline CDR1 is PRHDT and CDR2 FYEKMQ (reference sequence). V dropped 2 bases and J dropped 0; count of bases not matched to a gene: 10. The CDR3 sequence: CASSLKASGRTISTDTQYF. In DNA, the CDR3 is TGTGCCAGCAGCTTAAAAGCTAGCGGGAGGACAATTAGCACAGATACGCAGTATTTT.

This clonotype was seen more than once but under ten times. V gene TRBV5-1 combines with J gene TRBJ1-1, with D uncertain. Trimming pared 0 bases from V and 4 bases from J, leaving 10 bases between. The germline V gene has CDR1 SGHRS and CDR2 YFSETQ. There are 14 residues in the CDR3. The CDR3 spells CASSLALPGTEAFF. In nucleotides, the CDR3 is TGCGCCAGCAGCTTGGCCCTCCCTGGCACTGAAGCTTTCTTT.

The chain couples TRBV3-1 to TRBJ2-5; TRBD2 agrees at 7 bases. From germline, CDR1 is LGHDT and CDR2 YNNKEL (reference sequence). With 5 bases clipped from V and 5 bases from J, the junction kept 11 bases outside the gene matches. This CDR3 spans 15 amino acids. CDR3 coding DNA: TGTGCCAGCAGCTCAACTAGGACTAGAGGGGAGACCCAGTACTTC. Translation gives CASSSTRTRGETQYF.

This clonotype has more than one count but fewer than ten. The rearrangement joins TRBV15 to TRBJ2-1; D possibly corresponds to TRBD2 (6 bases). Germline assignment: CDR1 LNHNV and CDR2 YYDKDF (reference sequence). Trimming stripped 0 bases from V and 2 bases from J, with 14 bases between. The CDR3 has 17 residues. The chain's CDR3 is CATSRDSFGEAYNEQFF. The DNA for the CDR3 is TGTGCCACCAGCAGAGATTCGTTCGGGGAGGCCTACAATGAGCAGTTCTTC.

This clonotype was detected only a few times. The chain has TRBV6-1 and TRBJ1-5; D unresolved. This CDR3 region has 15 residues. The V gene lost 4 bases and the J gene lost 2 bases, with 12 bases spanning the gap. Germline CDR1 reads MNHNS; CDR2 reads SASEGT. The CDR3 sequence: CASSVTVYGNQPQHF. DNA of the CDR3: TGTGCCAGCAGTGTAACAGTATATGGCAATCAGCCCCAGCATTTT.

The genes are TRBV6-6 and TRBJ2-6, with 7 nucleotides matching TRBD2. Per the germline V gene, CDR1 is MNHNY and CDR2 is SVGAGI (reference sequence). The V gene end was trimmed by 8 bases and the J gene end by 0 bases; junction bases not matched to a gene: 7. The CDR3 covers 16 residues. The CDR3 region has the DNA TGTGCCAGCTCTAGCGGCCCTTACTCTGGGGCCAACGTCCTGACTTTC. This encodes CASSSGPYSGANVLTF.